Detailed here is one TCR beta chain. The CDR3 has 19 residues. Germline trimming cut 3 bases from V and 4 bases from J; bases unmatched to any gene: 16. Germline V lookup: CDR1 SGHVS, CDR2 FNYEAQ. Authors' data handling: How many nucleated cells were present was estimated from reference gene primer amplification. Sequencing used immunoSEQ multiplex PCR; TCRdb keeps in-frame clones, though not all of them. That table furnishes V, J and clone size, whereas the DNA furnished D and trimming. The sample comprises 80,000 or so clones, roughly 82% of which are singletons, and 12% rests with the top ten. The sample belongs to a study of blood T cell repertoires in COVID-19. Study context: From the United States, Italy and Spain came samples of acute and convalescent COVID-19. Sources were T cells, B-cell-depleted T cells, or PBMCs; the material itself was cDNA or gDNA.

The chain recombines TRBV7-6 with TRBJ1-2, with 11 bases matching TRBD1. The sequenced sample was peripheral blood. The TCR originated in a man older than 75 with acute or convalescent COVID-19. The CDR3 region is CASSFFNGTGGIRSYGYTF. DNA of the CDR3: TGTGCCAGCAGCTTCTTTAACGGGACAGGGGGTATTCGAAGCTATGGCTACACCTTC.